This passage covers 11 T cell receptor beta chains from one sample sequenced in a study of blood T cells in healthy people across ages. A J-beta primer mix and a sample-barcoded 5' primer were used in a second PCR of about 7 to 12 cycles. A single record per CDR3 protein comes from TCRdb applying MiXCR to the 5' RACE reads. Of fewer than 950,000 distinct CDR3 sequences listed, roughly 34% are singletons. The sample consisted of blood. The receptors shown here come from a man aged 18 to 30 in good health.

The V gene is TRBV20-1, the J gene TRBJ1-1; 7 nucleotides match TRBD1. The germline CDR1 and CDR2 sequences are DFQATT and SNEGSKA (reference sequence). This CDR3 spans 14 amino acids. Losses at the gene ends were 6 bases for V and 7 bases for J; bases not matched to a gene: 14. This CDR3 reads CSAGPGDSLHEAFF. For the CDR3, the DNA is TGCAGTGCGGGACCAGGGGACAGCCTCCATGAAGCTTTCTTT.

The V gene is TRBV6-6, the J gene TRBJ1-2; D is unclear. Germline V gene data show CDR1 as MNHNY and CDR2 as SVGAGI (reference sequence). Trimming took 2 bases from V and 5 from J, leaving 12 bases between them. The CDR3 covers 14 residues. This CDR3 reads CASSYGVWGYGYTF. CDR3 sequence (DNA): TGTGCCAGCAGTTACGGAGTTTGGGGTTATGGCTACACCTTC.

This clonotype was counted only a few times. This chain joins TRBV20-1 and TRBJ2-5, with 8 nucleotides matching TRBD2. The CDR3 is 16 residues long. CDR1 is DFQATT and CDR2 is SNEGSKA in the germline V gene (reference sequence). V trimming: 6 bases; J trimming: 11 bases; junction bases outside the gene matches: 23. CDR3 in DNA: TGCAGTGCAAGATCCATGGCGGGGGGAATTCACAATGAGCAGTACTTC. It specifies CSARSMAGGIHNEQYF.

This rearrangement joins TRBV21-1 to TRBJ2-4; the table's TRBD1 call for D was not verified on the DNA. TRBV21-1 is reported as a pseudogene. The CDR3 extends over 15 amino acids. The CDR3 DNA is TGTGCCAGCAGCAACCCGGACAGGGGGGGATACGAACAGTACTTC. Translated: CASSNPDRGGYEQYF.

V is TRBV5-1 and J is TRBJ2-5; the match to TRBD1 covers 7 bases. The CDR3 length is 17 residues. The germline gives CDR1 SGHRS, CDR2 YFSETQ. The V and J ends lost 1 base and 5 bases, in that order; junction bases with no gene match: 14. The DNA of the CDR3 is TGCGCCAGCAGCTTGACTCCGGGACAGAAAGAGAGGGAGACCCAGTACTTC. Its translation: CASSLTPGQKERETQYF.

This clonotype was seen a few times. The rearrangement uses TRBV5-1 and TRBJ1-6; the match to TRBD1 covers 11 bases. V lost 4 bases to trimming and J lost 6 bases; unmatched junction nucleotides: 6. Germline CDR1 SGHRS, CDR2 YFSETQ. This CDR3 is 16 amino acids long. For the CDR3, the DNA is TGCGCCAGCAGCGCCGGACAGGGGGCGCCTAATTCACCCCTCCACTTT. Translating it yields CASSAGQGAPNSPLHF.

This clonotype was recorded once. V gene TRBV6-1 combines with J gene TRBJ2-5; 14 positions match TRBD2. Germline loops: CDR1 MNHNS, CDR2 SASEGT. The CDR3 extends over 15 amino acids. V shed 4 bases and J 3 bases; nucleotides not matched to a gene: 1. The CDR3 spells CASSAGLAGEETQYF. Written as DNA, the CDR3 is TGTGCCAGCAGTGCGGGACTAGCGGGGGAAGAGACCCAGTACTTC.

As to this clonotype: One junction end does not reproduce the germline sequence, and a read error may be involved. The chain uses TRBV6-5 and TRBJ1-1; no reliable D call. The CDR3 length is 15 residues. The germline V gene has CDR1 MNHEY and CDR2 SVGAGI. As DNA, the CDR3 is TGTACCAGCAGTTATTACTCCGGGCTGAACACTGAAGCTTTCTTT. This codes for CTSSYYSGLNTEAFF.

V is TRBV20-1 and J is TRBJ2-5; D not certain. The germline V gene encodes CDR1 DFQATT and CDR2 SNEGSKA (reference sequence). V lost 1 base and J 11 bases, leaving 14 bases between the germline ends. The CDR3 extends over 12 amino acids. CDR3 sequence reads: CSARASPAEQYF. Written as DNA, the CDR3 is TGCAGTGCTAGAGCCTCTCCCGCTGAGCAGTACTTC.

The chain recombines TRBV27 with TRBJ2-7; TRBD1 is a possible D gene (5 bases). CDR3 length equals 12 residues. Per the germline V gene, CDR1 is MNHEY and CDR2 is SMNVEV (reference sequence). The V end lost 6 bases, the J end lost 2 bases, and 8 bases lay between the germline ends. The CDR3 bases are TGTGCCAGCAGGGACAATACCTACGAGCAGTACTTC. Protein product: CASRDNTYEQYF.

This clonotype appeared many times. The rearrangement uses TRBV12-3 or TRBV12-4 and TRBJ2-7, with D tentatively TRBD2 (7 bases). This CDR3 has 15 residues. V was cut by 5 bases and J by 1 base, with 15 bases left in between. The DNA of the CDR3 is TGTGCCAGCAGTCCCCGGGGAGGGGGGTCCTACGAGCAGTACTTC. Translation: CASSPRGGGSYEQYF.